This is a list of T cell receptor beta chains from one sample in a study of blood T cell repertoires in COVID-19. TCRdb keeps only in-frame clones here, not all; method: immunoSEQ multiplex PCR. Here the sample spans about 120,000 clones, over 75% being singletons. Sequenced material: peripheral blood. Receptors were obtained from a man in his fifties or sixties with active or convalescent COVID-19. CDR3s include the opening cysteine and the closing phenylalanine or tryptophan. Each record gives: D gene, CDR3 length, V gene, J gene, CDR3 protein. D genes are given only for firm matches.

D gene: .
CDR3 length: 17
V gene: TRBV21-1
J gene: TRBJ1-5
CDR3 protein: CASSARPGQGDREPQHF

D gene: TRBD1
CDR3 length: 16
V gene: TRBV4-2
J gene: TRBJ1-1
CDR3 protein: CASSPGQGSPNTEAFF

D gene: .
CDR3 length: 14
V gene: TRBV11-2
J gene: TRBJ2-7
CDR3 protein: CASSLEGGAYEQYF

D gene: .
CDR3 length: 16
V gene: TRBV18
J gene: TRBJ1-1
CDR3 protein: CASSPRGGGTNTEAFF

D gene: .
CDR3 length: 14
V gene: TRBV24-1
J gene: TRBJ2-2
CDR3 protein: CATKGPLNTGELFF

D gene: TRBD1
CDR3 length: 15
V gene: TRBV24-1
J gene: TRBJ1-6
CDR3 protein: CATSDHDRGDSPLHF

D gene: .
CDR3 length: 11
V gene: TRBV2
J gene: TRBJ1-2
CDR3 protein: CASSPVYGYTF

D gene: TRBD1
CDR3 length: 15
V gene: TRBV2
J gene: TRBJ1-1
CDR3 protein: CASSIQGASRTEAFF

D gene: TRBD2
CDR3 length: 16
V gene: TRBV27
J gene: TRBJ2-5
CDR3 protein: CASSPTPREGRETQYF

D gene: TRBD2
CDR3 length: 17
V gene: TRBV29-1
J gene: TRBJ2-1
CDR3 protein: CSVVGLTGTTSYNEQFF

D gene: TRBD2
CDR3 length: 16
V gene: TRBV5-5
J gene: TRBJ2-2
CDR3 protein: CASSAGLAGGFGELFF

D gene: .
CDR3 length: 12
V gene: TRBV6-6
J gene: TRBJ1-6
CDR3 protein: CASSLRTAPLHF

D gene: .
CDR3 length: 14
V gene: TRBV30
J gene: TRBJ2-1
CDR3 protein: CAWSFGLGRNEQFF

D gene: .
CDR3 length: 16
V gene: TRBV4-1
J gene: TRBJ2-1
CDR3 protein: CASSQDPSEPYNEQFF

D gene: TRBD1
CDR3 length: 16
V gene: TRBV5-4
J gene: TRBJ2-1
CDR3 protein: CASSSPGQGASSEQFF

D gene: .
CDR3 length: 15
V gene: TRBV6-2/TRBV6-3
J gene: TRBJ2-7
CDR3 protein: CASSSVDTDSYEQYF

D gene: .
CDR3 length: 13
V gene: TRBV28
J gene: TRBJ2-7
CDR3 protein: CASSPQVTYEQYF

D gene: .
CDR3 length: 15
V gene: TRBV7-2
J gene: TRBJ1-2
CDR3 protein: CASRFPGTRGGGYTF

D gene: TRBD2
CDR3 length: 15
V gene: TRBV6-5
J gene: TRBJ2-1
CDR3 protein: CASKTGLADYNEQFF

D gene: TRBD2
CDR3 length: 18
V gene: TRBV5-3
J gene: TRBJ2-4
CDR3 protein: CARSPVGGGETAKNIQYF

D gene: .
CDR3 length: 14
V gene: TRBV13
J gene: TRBJ2-5
CDR3 protein: CASSLGRLSETQYF

D gene: .
CDR3 length: 12
V gene: TRBV19
J gene: TRBJ1-1
CDR3 protein: CAQILGITEAFF

D gene: .
CDR3 length: 14
V gene: TRBV7-2
J gene: TRBJ2-7
CDR3 protein: CASSLVQGAYEQYF

D gene: .
CDR3 length: 14
V gene: TRBV9
J gene: TRBJ1-6
CDR3 protein: CASSPGTAGSPLHF